The 22 T cell receptor beta chains reported below all come from one sample, sequenced in a study of T-cell reconstitution after alpha-beta-depleted transplantation in children. It was with unique molecular identifiers that the TCRbeta library was prepared. TCRdb redid the calling of the PCR reads with MiXCR, one entry per CDR3 protein. The sample records 170,000 or so distinct CDR3 sequences, around 6.8% being singletons. Sequences were derived from PBMCs from the stem cell graft donor, sampled from the stem cell graft. These TCRs come from a human donor who donated a stem cell graft to a child with Wiskott-Aldrich syndrome.

This clonotype appeared many times. CDR3 sequence (DNA): TGCAGTGTTGTGCCCGGGAAAAACTATGGCTACACCTTC. Encoded protein: CSVVPGKNYGYTF. The chain carries TRBV20-1 and TRBJ1-2; no clear D. With 7 bases removed from V and 2 bases from J, the gap between germline ends came to 14 bases. This CDR3 is built from 13 residues. Germline V gene lookup returns CDR1 DFQATT and CDR2 SNEGSKA (reference sequence).

This chain links TRBV11-3 with TRBJ2-7; D may be TRBD1 (6 bases). V was pared by 5 bases and J by 3 bases, with 17 bases between. CDR3 length: 15 amino acids. Germline V CDR1 and CDR2: SGHNT, YENEEA. The CDR3 region has the DNA TGTGCCAGCAGCCCCGGGACACCACAATACTACGAGCAGTACTTC. This encodes CASSPGTPQYYEQYF.

In its sample, this clonotype was seen many times. The chain carries TRBV29-1 and TRBJ2-1; 9 bases agree with TRBD1. Germline values: CDR1 SQVTM, CDR2 ANQGSEA. Unmatched junction bases numbered 10, after V lost 5 bases and J lost 5 bases. The CDR3 has 15 residues. The CDR3 protein is CSVQRTGEGHNEQFF. DNA for the CDR3: TGCAGCGTTCAAAGGACAGGGGAAGGTCACAATGAGCAGTTCTTC.

V usage is TRBV3-1 and J usage is TRBJ2-3, with 12 nucleotides matching TRBD2. The length of the CDR3 is 17 residues. J lost 2 bases, V lost 4 bases, and 7 bases had no gene match. The germline CDR1 and CDR2 sequences are LGHDT and YNNKEL (reference sequence). The CDR3 loop is CASSPSLAGGYTDTQYF. The CDR3 DNA sequence: TGTGCCAGCAGCCCATCACTAGCGGGAGGCTACACAGATACGCAGTATTTT.

The gene calls are TRBV18 and TRBJ2-5; D uncertain. CDR1 and CDR2 from the germline V gene are KGHSH and LQKENI. Trimming pared 2 bases from V and 3 bases from J, leaving 4 bases between. This CDR3 is built from 12 residues. The CDR3 coding sequence is TGTGCCAGCTCACCAATAGAAGAGACCCAGTACTTC. It encodes CASSPIEETQYF.

This clonotype was detected ten times or more. This rearrangement joins TRBV25-1 to TRBJ1-3, with 8 bases fitting TRBD1. CDR3 length: 15 amino acids. The V gene's germline CDR1 is MGHDK and CDR2 SYGVNS. V was pared by 4 bases and J by 3 bases, with 5 bases of the junction left unmatched. Written as DNA, the CDR3 is TGTGCCAGCAGTGTCTCGGACAGGGATGGAAACACCATATATTTT. It specifies CASSVSDRDGNTIYF.

This clonotype has a count of ten or more. The chain has TRBV6-1 and TRBJ1-2; TRBD1 aligns across 7 bases. This CDR3 region has 17 residues. Germline CDR1 and CDR2: MNHNS and SASEGT. With V trimmed by 6 bases and J by 1 base, 14 bases remained unmatched. The DNA of the CDR3 is TGTGCCAGCAGGGACCCCCTGGGACAGAATAATAACTATGGCTACACCTTC. Its protein product is CASRDPLGQNNNYGYTF.

Notes on this clonotype: A much larger clone differs by one base, so this may be a read error. The J gene is TRBJ2-7, the V gene TRBV28; 10 positions agree with TRBD1. Germline trimming cut 5 bases from V and 4 bases from J; bases unmatched to any gene: 11. Germline V gives CDR1 MDHEN, CDR2 SYDVKM. This CDR3 contains 16 residues. Here the CDR3 reads CASSPRADRGEYEQYF. For the CDR3, the DNA is TGTGCCAGCAGTCCCCGAGCGGACAGGGGGGAATACGAGCAGTACTTC.

This clonotype was observed many times. V and J are TRBV20-1 and TRBJ2-3; the match to TRBD2 covers 10 bases. The J segment lost 1 base and the V segment lost 5 bases, leaving 3 bases of the junction unmatched. Germline V gene lookup returns CDR1 DFQATT and CDR2 SNEGSKA (reference sequence). The CDR3 covers 14 residues. The CDR3 sequence: CSALSGGGTDTQYF. CDR3 coding DNA: TGCAGTGCTCTAAGCGGGGGGGGCACAGATACGCAGTATTTT.

This clonotype has at least ten counts. This rearrangement joins TRBV7-2 to TRBJ2-7; 7 bases match TRBD2. Germline-derived CDR1 and CDR2 are SGHTA and FQGNSA. This CDR3 has 13 amino acids. V dropped 6 bases and J dropped 4; count of bases not matched to a gene: 6. The CDR3, as DNA: TGTGCCAGCAGGGGAGCGGGAAATTACGAGCAGTACTTC. Translating gives CASRGAGNYEQYF.

CDR3: CASTIRLGAGYTF. CDR3 nucleotides: TGTGCCAGCACCATAAGGCTAGGGGCTGGCTACACCTTC. V usage is TRBV7-8 and J usage is TRBJ1-2; possible D gene TRBD1, 5 bases. Germline CDR1 and CDR2: SGHVS and FQNEAQ. V was clipped by 7 bases and J by 7 bases, with 16 bases between them. The CDR3 runs to 13 residues. The full variable domain, rest sourced from reference TRBV7-8 and TRBJ1-2, is GAGVSQSPRYKVAKRGQDVALRCDPISGHVSLFWYQQALGQGPEFLTYFQNEAQLDKSGLPSDRFFAERPEGSVSTLKIQRTQQEDSAVYLCASTIRLGAGYTFGSGTRLTVV.

This clonotype appeared many times. The CDR3 DNA reads TGCAGCGTTGAAGACGGGGACCGCTATGGCTACACCTTC. Protein: CSVEDGDRYGYTF. The rearrangement links TRBV29-1 to TRBJ1-2; TRBD1 is a possible D gene (5 bases). Germline V lookup: CDR1 SQVTM, CDR2 ANQGSEA. This CDR3 comprises 13 residues. The V and J ends lost 0 bases and 4 bases respectively, with 9 bases between them.

This clonotype was picked up many times. V and J are TRBV18 and TRBJ2-5, with 9 bases aligning to TRBD2. Germline V gene data show CDR1 as KGHSH and CDR2 as LQKENI. With 1 base clipped from V and 1 base from J, the junction kept 4 bases outside the gene matches. The CDR3 covers 16 residues. The CDR3 here is CASSPHLAGIQETQYF. CDR3 DNA sequence: TGTGCCAGCTCACCACACCTAGCGGGGATCCAAGAGACCCAGTACTTC.

The chain links TRBV19 to TRBJ2-7; D possibly matches TRBD1 or TRBD2 (6 bases each). The V gene lost 0 bases and the J gene lost 0 bases, with 15 bases spanning the gap. The CDR3 spans 17 residues. The germline V gene has CDR1 LNHDA and CDR2 SQIVND (reference sequence). CDR3 nucleotides: TGTGCCAGTAGTATAGACGCCGGGGGCCCAACCTCCTACGAGCAGTACTTC. Its translation: CASSIDAGGPTSYEQYF. The complete variable domain, with remaining parts taken from reference TRBV19 and TRBJ2-7, reads DGGITQSPKYLFRKEGQNVTLSCEQNLNHDAMYWYRQDPGQGLRLIYYSQIVNDFQKGDIAEGYSVSREKKESFPLTVTSAQKNPTAFYLCASSIDAGGPTSYEQYFGPGTRLTVT.

In its sample, this clonotype was seen many times. V gene TRBV7-2 combines with J gene TRBJ2-5; 7 bases line up with TRBD2. After removal of 5 bases from V and 3 bases from J, the junction contained 9 bases not matched to a gene. The CDR3 is made up of 15 amino acids. CDR1 is SGHTA and CDR2 is FQGNSA in the germline V gene. The CDR3 DNA reads as TGTGCCAGCAGCCCATCCGGGACTAACAAAGAGACCCAGTACTTC. This gives the protein CASSPSGTNKETQYF.

Only a few counts were recorded for this clonotype. The chain carries TRBV27 and TRBJ2-4; maybe TRBD2 (6 bases). The germline gives CDR1 MNHEY, CDR2 SMNVEV (reference sequence). The CDR3 is made up of 16 amino acids. The V and J ends lost 2 bases and 0 bases respectively, with 11 bases between them. The CDR3 nucleotides are TGTGCCAGCAGTTTAGCGACTAGACTAGCCAAAAACATTCAGTACTTC. Translation: CASSLATRLAKNIQYF.

This clonotype was counted ten times or more. The rearrangement uses TRBV28 and TRBJ1-1; D is ambiguous. This CDR3 spans 12 amino acids. CDR1 and CDR2 from the germline V gene are MDHEN and SYDVKM. The germline V and J ends were trimmed by 6 bases and 0 bases, with 5 bases remaining between them. The CDR3 is CASRGMNTEAFF. The CDR3, as DNA: TGTGCCAGCAGAGGGATGAACACTGAAGCTTTCTTT.

This clonotype was seen repeatedly, ten times or more. The V call is TRBV7-2, the J call TRBJ2-6, with 7 bases matching TRBD2. The CDR3 consists of 15 residues. After removal of 5 bases from V and 1 base from J, the junction contained 2 bases not matched to a gene. Germline CDR1 and CDR2: SGHTA and FQGNSA. The CDR3 region has the DNA TGTGCCAGCAGCACCGGGGGGTCTGGGGCCAACGTCCTGACTTTC. As protein: CASSTGGSGANVLTF.

This clonotype was counted ten times or more. J is TRBJ2-3 and V is TRBV7-9; 8 bases are shared with TRBD2. The CDR3 consists of 16 residues. Trimming removed 5 bases from V and 6 bases from J; junction bases left unmatched: 13. Germline CDR1 SEHNR, CDR2 FQNEAQ (reference sequence). CDR3 DNA sequence: TGTGCCAGCAGCACCAACCTAGCGGGTGTTGGGGATACGCAGTATTTT. Translated, it gives CASSTNLAGVGDTQYF.

This clonotype showed up many times. The chain combines TRBV12-3 or TRBV12-4 with TRBJ2-7, with a tentative D call TRBD2 (6 bases). V shed 6 bases and J shed 4 bases, with 16 bases lying between them. There are 14 residues in the CDR3. The CDR3 DNA sequence: TGTGCCAGCAGCCTCGGCGGAGGGAATTACGAGCAGTACTTC. Residues: CASSLGGGNYEQYF.

This clonotype was seen at least ten times. The chain has TRBV25-1 and TRBJ2-7; no clear D. Trimming removed 5 bases at V and 2 bases at J, with 7 bases between. CDR3 length equals 12 residues. CDR1 and CDR2 from the germline V gene are MGHDK and SYGVNS. For the CDR3, the DNA is TGTGCCAGCAGTAAAGGGACCTACGAGCAGTACTTC. It is translated as CASSKGTYEQYF.

This clonotype came up many times. The rearrangement joins TRBV20-1 to TRBJ2-7; 7 bases align to TRBD1. CDR3 length: 14 amino acids. V trimming: 3 bases; J trimming: 2 bases; junction bases outside the gene matches: 7. Germline V lookup: CDR1 DFQATT, CDR2 SNEGSKA (reference sequence). CDR3 region: CSASETGIAYEQYF. CDR3 nucleotide sequence: TGCAGTGCTAGCGAGACAGGGATAGCCTACGAGCAGTACTTC.